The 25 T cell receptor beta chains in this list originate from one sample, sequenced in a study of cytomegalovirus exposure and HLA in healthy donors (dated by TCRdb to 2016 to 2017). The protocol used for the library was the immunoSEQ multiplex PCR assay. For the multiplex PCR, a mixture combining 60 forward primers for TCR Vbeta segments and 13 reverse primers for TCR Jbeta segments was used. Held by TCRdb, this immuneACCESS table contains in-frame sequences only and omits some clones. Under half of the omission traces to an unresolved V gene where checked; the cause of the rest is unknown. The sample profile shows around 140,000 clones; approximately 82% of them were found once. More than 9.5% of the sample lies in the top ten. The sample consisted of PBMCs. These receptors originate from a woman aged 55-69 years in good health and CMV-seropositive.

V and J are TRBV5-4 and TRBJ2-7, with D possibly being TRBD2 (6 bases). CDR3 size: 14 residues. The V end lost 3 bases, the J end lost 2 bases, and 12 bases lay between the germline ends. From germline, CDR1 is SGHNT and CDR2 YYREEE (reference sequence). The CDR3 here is CASSWGGSAYEQYF. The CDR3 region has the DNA TGTGCCAGCAGCTGGGGAGGTTCGGCCTACGAGCAGTACTTC. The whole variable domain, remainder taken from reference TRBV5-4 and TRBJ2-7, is ETGVTQSPTHLIKTRGQQVTLRCSSQSGHNTVSWYQQALGQGPQFIFQYYREEENGRGNFPPRFSGLQFPNYSSELNVNALELDDSALYLCASSWGGSAYEQYFGPGTRLTVT.

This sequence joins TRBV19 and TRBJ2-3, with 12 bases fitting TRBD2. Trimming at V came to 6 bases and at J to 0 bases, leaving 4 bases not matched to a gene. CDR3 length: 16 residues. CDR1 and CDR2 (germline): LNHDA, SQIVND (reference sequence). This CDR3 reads CASRAGTSGSTDTQYF. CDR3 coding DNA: TGTGCCAGTAGAGCCGGGACTAGCGGGAGCACAGATACGCAGTATTTT.

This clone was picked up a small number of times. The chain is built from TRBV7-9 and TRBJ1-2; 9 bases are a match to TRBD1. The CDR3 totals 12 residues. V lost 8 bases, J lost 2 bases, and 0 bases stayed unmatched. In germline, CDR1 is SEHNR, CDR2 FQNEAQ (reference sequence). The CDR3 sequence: CASGQGNYGYTF. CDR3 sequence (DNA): TGTGCCAGCGGACAGGGGAACTATGGCTACACCTTC. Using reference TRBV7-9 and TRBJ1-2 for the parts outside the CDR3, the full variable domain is DTGVSQNPRHKITKRGQNVTFRCDPISEHNRLYWYRQTLGQGPEFLTYFQNEAQLEKSRLLSDRFSAERPKGSFSTLEIQRTEQGDSAMYLCASGQGNYGYTFGSGTRLTVV.

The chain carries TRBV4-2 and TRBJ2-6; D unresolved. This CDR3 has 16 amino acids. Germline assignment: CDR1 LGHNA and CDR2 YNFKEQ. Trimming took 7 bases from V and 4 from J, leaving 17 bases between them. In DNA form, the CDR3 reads TGTGCCAGCAAACCCGACCTGGGCCCGGGGGCCAACGTCCTGACTTTC. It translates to CASKPDLGPGANVLTF.

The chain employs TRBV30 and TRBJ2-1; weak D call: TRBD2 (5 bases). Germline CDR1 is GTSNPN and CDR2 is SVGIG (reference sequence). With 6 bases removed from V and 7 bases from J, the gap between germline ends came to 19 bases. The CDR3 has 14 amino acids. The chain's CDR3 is CACQVGFTGNEQFF. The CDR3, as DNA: TGTGCCTGCCAAGTGGGGTTTACGGGGAATGAGCAGTTCTTC. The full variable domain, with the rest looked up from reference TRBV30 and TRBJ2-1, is SQTIHQWPATLVQPVGSPLSLECTVEGTSNPNLYWYRQAAGRGLQLLFYSVGIGQISSEVPQNLSASRPQDRQFILSSKKLLLSDSGFYLCACQVGFTGNEQFFGPGTRLTVL.

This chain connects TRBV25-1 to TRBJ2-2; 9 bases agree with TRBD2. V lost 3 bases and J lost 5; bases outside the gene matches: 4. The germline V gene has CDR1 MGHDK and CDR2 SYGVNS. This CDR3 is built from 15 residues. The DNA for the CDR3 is TGTGCCAGCAGTGAGTTGACTAGCGGAACCGGGGAGCTGTTTTTT. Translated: CASSELTSGTGELFF.

The chain's CDR3 is CASIPRGSGSTDTQYF. CDR3 in DNA: TGCGCCAGCATACCCCGGGGTAGCGGGAGCACAGATACGCAGTATTTT. This chain uses TRBV4-3 with TRBJ2-3; TRBD2 aligns across 7 bases. Trimming cost V 7 bases and J 0 bases; bases outside gene matches: 10. The CDR3 is 16 residues long. Germline V gives CDR1 LGHNA, CDR2 YSLEER.

CDR3 sequence reads: CASGTSGRWLAQYF. CDR3 DNA: TGTGCCAGCGGGACTAGCGGGAGGTGGCTCGCGCAGTATTTT. The rearrangement uses TRBV27 and TRBJ2-3; 15 bases map to TRBD2. The ends lost 8 bases at V and 10 bases at J; junction bases unmatched: 7. CDR3 length equals 14 residues. Germline values: CDR1 MNHEY, CDR2 SMNVEV (reference sequence).

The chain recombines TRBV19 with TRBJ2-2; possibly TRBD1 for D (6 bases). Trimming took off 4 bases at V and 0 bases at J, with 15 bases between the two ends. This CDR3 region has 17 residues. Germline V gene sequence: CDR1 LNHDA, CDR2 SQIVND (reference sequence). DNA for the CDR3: TGTGCCAGTAGTACGACCCGACAGGTATCGAACACCGGGGAGCTGTTTTTT. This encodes CASSTTRQVSNTGELFF. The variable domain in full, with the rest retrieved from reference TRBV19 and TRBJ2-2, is DGGITQSPKYLFRKEGQNVTLSCEQNLNHDAMYWYRQDPGQGLRLIYYSQIVNDFQKGDIAEGYSVSREKKESFPLTVTSAQKNPTAFYLCASSTTRQVSNTGELFFGEGSRLTVL.

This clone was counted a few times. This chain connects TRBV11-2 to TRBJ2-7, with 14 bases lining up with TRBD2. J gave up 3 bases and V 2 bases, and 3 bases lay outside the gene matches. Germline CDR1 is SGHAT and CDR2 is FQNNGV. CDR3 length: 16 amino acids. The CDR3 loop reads CASSLLGTSGSYEQYF. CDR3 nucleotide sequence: TGTGCCAGCAGCTTATTAGGGACTAGCGGGAGCTACGAGCAGTACTTC.

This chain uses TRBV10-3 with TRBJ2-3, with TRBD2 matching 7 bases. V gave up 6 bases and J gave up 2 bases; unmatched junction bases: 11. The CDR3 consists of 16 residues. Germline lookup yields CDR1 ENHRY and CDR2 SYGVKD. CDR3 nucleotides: TGTGCCATCAGAGAGGCTAGCGGAATAAACACAGATACGCAGTATTTT. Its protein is CAIREASGINTDTQYF.

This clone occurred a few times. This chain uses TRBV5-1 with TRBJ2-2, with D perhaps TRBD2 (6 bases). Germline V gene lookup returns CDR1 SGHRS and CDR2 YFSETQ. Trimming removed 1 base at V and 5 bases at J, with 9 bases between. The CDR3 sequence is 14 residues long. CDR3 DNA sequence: TGCGCCAGCAGCTTGCAGAGCGGGACCGGGGAGCTGTTTTTT. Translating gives CASSLQSGTGELFF.

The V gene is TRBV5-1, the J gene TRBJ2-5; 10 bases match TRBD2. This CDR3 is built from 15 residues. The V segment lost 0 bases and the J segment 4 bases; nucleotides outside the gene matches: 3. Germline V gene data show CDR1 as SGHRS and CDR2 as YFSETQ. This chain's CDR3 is CASSLASGSLETQYF. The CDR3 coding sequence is TGCGCCAGCAGCTTGGCTAGCGGGAGTCTAGAGACCCAGTACTTC.

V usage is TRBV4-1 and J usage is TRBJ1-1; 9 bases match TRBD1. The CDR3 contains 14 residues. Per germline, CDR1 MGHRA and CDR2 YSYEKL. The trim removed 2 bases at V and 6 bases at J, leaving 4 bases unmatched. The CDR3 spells CASSQMGTGPEAFF. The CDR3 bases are TGCGCCAGCAGCCAAATGGGGACAGGGCCTGAAGCTTTCTTT.

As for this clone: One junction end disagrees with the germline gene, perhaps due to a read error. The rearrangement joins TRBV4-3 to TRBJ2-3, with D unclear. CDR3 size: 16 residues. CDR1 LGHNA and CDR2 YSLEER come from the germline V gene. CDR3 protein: CASSKDGLPSTDTQYF. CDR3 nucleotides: TGCGCCAGCAGCAAAGATGGGCTACCTAGCACAGATACGCAGTATTTT.

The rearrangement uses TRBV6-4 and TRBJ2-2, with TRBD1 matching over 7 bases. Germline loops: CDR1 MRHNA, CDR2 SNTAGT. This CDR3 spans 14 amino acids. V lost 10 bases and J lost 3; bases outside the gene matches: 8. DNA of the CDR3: TGTGCCACGCGGCAGGGGGTGGACACCGGGGAGCTGTTTTTT. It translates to CATRQGVDTGELFF.

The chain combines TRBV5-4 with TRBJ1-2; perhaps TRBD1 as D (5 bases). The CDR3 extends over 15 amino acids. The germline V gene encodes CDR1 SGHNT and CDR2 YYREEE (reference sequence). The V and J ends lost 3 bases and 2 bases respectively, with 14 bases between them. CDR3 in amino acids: CASSSTTETNYGYTF. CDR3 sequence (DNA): TGTGCCAGCAGCTCGACGACAGAAACGAACTATGGCTACACCTTC.

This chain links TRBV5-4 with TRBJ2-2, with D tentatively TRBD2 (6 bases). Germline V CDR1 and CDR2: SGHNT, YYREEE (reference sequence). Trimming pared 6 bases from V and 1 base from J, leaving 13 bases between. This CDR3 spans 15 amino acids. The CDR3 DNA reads TGTGCCAGCACTCCCCGGGGGATGAACACCGGGGAGCTGTTTTTT. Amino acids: CASTPRGMNTGELFF.

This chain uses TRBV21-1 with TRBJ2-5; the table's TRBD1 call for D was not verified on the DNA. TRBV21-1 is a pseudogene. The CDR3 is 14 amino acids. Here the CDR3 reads CASSKTRGQETQYF. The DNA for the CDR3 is TGTGCCAGCAGCAAGACCAGGGGGCAAGAGACCCAGTACTTC.

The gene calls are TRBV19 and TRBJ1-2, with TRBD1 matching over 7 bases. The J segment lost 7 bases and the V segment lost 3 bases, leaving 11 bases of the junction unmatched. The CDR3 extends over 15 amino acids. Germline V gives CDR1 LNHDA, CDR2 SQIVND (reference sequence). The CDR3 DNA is TGTGCCAGTAGTATTCTGGCAGGGGGAAGGGGTGGCTACACCTTC. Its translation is CASSILAGGRGGYTF.

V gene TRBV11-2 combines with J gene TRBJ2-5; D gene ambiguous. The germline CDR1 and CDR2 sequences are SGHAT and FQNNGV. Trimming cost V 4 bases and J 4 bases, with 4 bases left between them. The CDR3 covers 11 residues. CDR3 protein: CASSSVETQYF. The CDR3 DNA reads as TGTGCCAGCAGCTCCGTAGAGACCCAGTACTTC.

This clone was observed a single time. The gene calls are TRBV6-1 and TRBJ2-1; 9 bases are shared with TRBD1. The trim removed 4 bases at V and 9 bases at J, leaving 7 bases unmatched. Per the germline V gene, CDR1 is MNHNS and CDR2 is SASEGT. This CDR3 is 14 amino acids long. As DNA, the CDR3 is TGTGCCAGCAGTGTGGACAGGGGAGTGCGTGAGCAGTTCTTC. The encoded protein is CASSVDRGVREQFF.

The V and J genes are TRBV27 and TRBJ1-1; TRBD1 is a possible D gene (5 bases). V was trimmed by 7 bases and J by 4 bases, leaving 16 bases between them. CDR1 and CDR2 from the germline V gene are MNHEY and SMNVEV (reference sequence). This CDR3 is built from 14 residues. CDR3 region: CASNQLTGVTEAFF. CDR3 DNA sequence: TGTGCCAGCAACCAACTTACAGGCGTCACTGAAGCTTTCTTT.

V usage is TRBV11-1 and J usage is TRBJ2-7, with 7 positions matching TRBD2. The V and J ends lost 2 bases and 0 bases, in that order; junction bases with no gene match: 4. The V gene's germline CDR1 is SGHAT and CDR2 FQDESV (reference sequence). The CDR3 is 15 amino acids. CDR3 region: CASSLPGGSSYEQYF. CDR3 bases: TGTGCCAGCAGCTTACCGGGAGGTTCCTCCTACGAGCAGTACTTC.

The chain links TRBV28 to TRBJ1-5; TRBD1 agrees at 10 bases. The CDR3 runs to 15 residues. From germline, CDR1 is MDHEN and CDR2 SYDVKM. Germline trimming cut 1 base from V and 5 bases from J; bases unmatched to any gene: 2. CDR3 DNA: TGTGCCAGCAGTTTATCGACAGGGGGCGATCAGCCCCAGCATTTT. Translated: CASSLSTGGDQPQHF.